The clone carrying this T cell receptor beta chain was counted at least ten times. Using its own MiXCR run on the PCR reads, TCRdb lists one record per CDR3 protein. The sample holds about 640,000 distinct CDR3 sequences, 15% to 20% seen once. The sample belongs to a study of molecular identifiers for immune sequencing clone quantification. V lost 0 bases, J lost 10 bases, and 13 bases lay in between. Germline assignment: CDR1 SGHRS and CDR2 YFSETQ. This CDR3 contains 14 residues. The chain recombines TRBV5-1 with TRBJ1-4; D is ambiguous. This TCR derives from a human donor in good health. Some libraries in this study had Jurkat cell RNA spiked in. Sequencing was carried out using naive CD8+ T cells from blood, with Jurkat cell RNA spiked in. As for subset: FACS-sorted CD8+CD4-CCR7+CD45RA+ naive T cells. This CDR3 reads CASSLDLGLGKLFF. For the CDR3, the DNA is TGCGCCAGCAGCTTGGATTTGGGGTTGGGAAAACTGTTTTTT. Using reference TRBV5-1 and TRBJ1-4 for the parts outside the CDR3, the full variable domain is KAGVTQTPRYLIKTRGQQVTLSCSPISGHRSVSWYQQTPGQGLQFLFEYFSETQRNKGNFPGRFSGRQFSNSRSEMNVSTLELGDSALYLCASSLDLGLGKLFFGSGTQLSVL.